The rows below give T cell receptor beta chains drawn from one sample of a study of identical twins. Via MiXCR, TCRdb re-called the 5' RACE reads, giving one row per CDR3 protein. The table lists fewer than 500,000 distinct CDR3 sequences, roughly 26% of them singletons, with 2.9% in the top ten. The same sample was also studied in work on T cells expressing NK-cell markers.

Sequenced material: CD4+ T cells sorted from blood. These receptors all come from a woman aged 18 to 35 in good health. CDR3s include the opening cysteine and the closing phenylalanine or tryptophan. D genes are given only for firm matches. Clone size is not always given. Where it is, it says once, few, many or a class for expanded clones.

v_call	j_call	d_call	clone_size	cdr3_nt	cdr3_aa
TRBV29-1	TRBJ2-3	NA	few	TGCAGCGTTGAAAAAGATACGCAGTATTTT	CSVEKDTQYF
TRBV5-1	TRBJ2-7	TRBD2	few	TGCGCCAGCAAGGCTAGCGGCTCCTACGAGCAGTACTTC	CASKASGSYEQYF
TRBV7-8	TRBJ1-4	TRBD1	NA	TGTGCCAGCAGCTTAGGATTGGGGACAGGGAGAGAAAAACTGTTTTTT	CASSLGLGTGREKLFF
TRBV19	TRBJ1-5	TRBD1	few	TGTGCCAGTAGACAAGAGAGGGACAGGGACCATCAGCCCCAGCATTTT	CASRQERDRDHQPQHF
TRBV3-1	TRBJ2-2	TRBD2	few	TGTGCCAGCAGCTTCCCGGGAATAGCGGGATCCGGGGAGCTGTTTTTT	CASSFPGIAGSGELFF
TRBV6-1	TRBJ2-1	NA	few	TGTGCCAGCAGTGAAGTATGGGGGAGTAATGAGCAGTTCTTC	CASSEVWGSNEQFF
TRBV4-3	TRBJ1-4	NA	NA	TGCGCCAGCAGCCAGGACAGTTTTAATGAAAAACTGTTTTTT	CASSQDSFNEKLFF
TRBV5-1	TRBJ2-4	TRBD2	once	TGCGCCAGCAGATTGGCACCCGGGGGGAACATTCAGTACTTC	CASRLAPGGNIQYF
TRBV3-1	TRBJ2-3	NA	NA	TGTGCCAGCAGCCAAGCCCCAGGGGGGCCTACGCAGTATTTT	CASSQAPGGPTQYF
TRBV9	TRBJ1-5	NA	few	TGTGCCAGCAGCGGAGGGACTGATAGCAATCAGCCCCAGCATTTT	CASSGGTDSNQPQHF
TRBV5-8	TRBJ2-4	NA	NA	TGTGCCAGCAGCTTGGGGCGGGGGCTAGCCAAAAACATTCAGTACTTC	CASSLGRGLAKNIQYF
TRBV5-1	TRBJ2-3	TRBD1	few	TGCGCCAGCAGGCCCGGGACAGGCACAGATACGCAGTATTTT	CASRPGTGTDTQYF
TRBV20-1	TRBJ2-1	TRBD2	NA	TGCAGTGCTAGTTTAGCGGGAGTAGGCTACAATGAGCAGTTCTTC	CSASLAGVGYNEQFF
TRBV29-1	TRBJ2-7	NA	NA	TGCAGCGTGCTTGGGTCTACCTACGAGCAGTACTTC	CSVLGSTYEQYF
TRBV7-9	TRBJ1-1	NA	many	TGTGCCAGCAGCCACCGGGACGGCTTGGTCAACACTGAAGCTTTCTTT	CASSHRDGLVNTEAFF
TRBV6-1	TRBJ1-5	NA	NA	TGTGCCAGCAGCCCGCTCCCCAGGGACTGGGGTCAGCCCCAGCATTTT	CASSPLPRDWGQPQHF
TRBV20-1	TRBJ1-2	TRBD1	NA	TGCAGTGCTCCCAGGGGGAACTATGGCTACACCTTC	CSAPRGNYGYTF
TRBV5-1	TRBJ2-1	NA	NA	TGCGCCAGCAGCTTGACCCCGAGCTCCTACAATGAGCAGTTCTTC	CASSLTPSSYNEQFF
TRBV12-3/TRBV12-4	TRBJ2-2	TRBD2	few	TGTGCCAGCAAAATGACTAGCGGGGGGCTCTACACCGGGGAGCTGTTTTTT	CASKMTSGGLYTGELFF
TRBV28	TRBJ2-7	NA	few	TGTGCCAGCAGTTCAGGCGGACACACCTACGAGCAGTACTTC	CASSSGGHTYEQYF
TRBV20-1	TRBJ2-2	NA	many	TGCAGTGCTAGGGGCGGCCTTAACACCGGGGAGCTGTTTTTT	CSARGGLNTGELFF
TRBV11-3	TRBJ2-3	TRBD2	few	TGTGCCAGCAGCTTAGGCCACGGGGGGACGGCAGATACGCAGTATTTT	CASSLGHGGTADTQYF
TRBV10-3	TRBJ2-7	TRBD2	NA	TGTGCCATCAGAAGACTAGCGGGAGGGCCCGACGAGCAGTACTTC	CAIRRLAGGPDEQYF
TRBV12-3/TRBV12-4	TRBJ1-1	NA	few	TGTGCCAGCAGTCCGCAGCCCGGGGGCACTGAAGCTTTCTTT	CASSPQPGGTEAFF
TRBV7-2	TRBJ2-1	TRBD2	NA	TGTGCCAGCAGCTCCCCGACTAGCGGGAGGGTCCATGAGCAGTTCTTC	CASSSPTSGRVHEQFF
TRBV20-1	TRBJ2-1	TRBD2	NA	TGCAGTGCTATTAGCGGGAGGGCCAGTGAGCAGTTCTTC	CSAISGRASEQFF
TRBV24-1	TRBJ2-1	NA	few	TGTGCCACCAGTGATTCAGGACCCTACAATGAGCAGTTCTTC	CATSDSGPYNEQFF
TRBV15	TRBJ2-1	TRBD2	few	TGTGCCACCAGCAGTGGACTAGCGGCTTACAATGAGCAGTTCTTC	CATSSGLAAYNEQFF
TRBV20-1	TRBJ1-2	NA	few	TGCAGTGCAATCGACAGACTGAACTATGGCTACACCTTC	CSAIDRLNYGYTF
TRBV14	TRBJ2-4	NA	few	TGTGCCAGCAGCCATCCACAGGGAGTTGCCAAAAACATTCAGTACTTC	CASSHPQGVAKNIQYF
TRBV29-1	TRBJ1-2	NA	NA	TGCAGCGCCGTAGGTCCGAATTATGGCTACACCTTC	CSAVGPNYGYTF
TRBV12-3/TRBV12-4	TRBJ1-3	NA	many	TGTGCCAGCAGTAGAAGATCAGGGTCTGGAAACACCATATATTTT	CASSRRSGSGNTIYF
TRBV4-3	TRBJ2-3	TRBD1	few	TGCGCCAGCAGCCAGACGACAGGGTCTACAGATACGCAGTATTTT	CASSQTTGSTDTQYF
TRBV6-1	TRBJ1-1	NA	NA	TGTGCCAGCAGTGAAGTTGGGAGGCAAGCTTTCTTT	CASSEVGRQAFF
TRBV18	TRBJ1-4	NA	NA	TGTGCCAGCTCTCCGGCGAGAGAAAAACTGTTTTTT	CASSPAREKLFF
TRBV30	TRBJ2-7	TRBD2	NA	TGTGCCTGGAACGGGGAGGGCAGCGAGCAGTACTTC	CAWNGEGSEQYF
TRBV7-2	TRBJ2-7	TRBD1	few	TGTGCCAGCAGCTTAGAGGACAGGAGCTCCTACGAGCAGTACTTC	CASSLEDRSSYEQYF
TRBV20-1	TRBJ2-2	NA	NA	TGCAGTGCTAGCCAGGGCTCCGGGGAGCTGTTTTTT	CSASQGSGELFF
TRBV9	TRBJ2-3	NA	NA	TGTGCCAGCAGCCCGTACCCGATCCCAGATACGCAGTATTTT	CASSPYPIPDTQYF
TRBV6-5	TRBJ2-5	NA	few	TGTGCCAGCAGTTACAAATGGGAACACCAAGAGACCCAGTACTTC	CASSYKWEHQETQYF
TRBV10-3	TRBJ2-1	NA	few	TGTGCCATCAGTGGGGGGGAAAATGAGCAGTTCTTC	CAISGGENEQFF
TRBV12-3/TRBV12-4	TRBJ2-7	NA	few	TGTGCCAGCAGTCCCACGGGTAGACCCGACGAGCAGTACTTC	CASSPTGRPDEQYF
TRBV7-3	TRBJ2-3	NA	NA	TGTGCCAGCAGCTTAATGCCAAGCACAGATACGCAGTATTTT	CASSLMPSTDTQYF
TRBV7-9	TRBJ1-6	TRBD1	NA	TGTGCCAGCAGCTCGGCCGGGACAGATAATTCACCCCTCCACTTT	CASSSAGTDNSPLHF
TRBV20-1	TRBJ2-1	NA	NA	TGCAGTGCTAGAGGGGCACTAGCAGCGAACAATGAGCAGTTCTTC	CSARGALAANNEQFF
TRBV2	TRBJ1-1	TRBD1	NA	TGTGCCAGCAGTGAGAGACAGGGGTCTGTCACTGAAGCTTTCTTT	CASSERQGSVTEAFF
TRBV20-1	TRBJ1-1	NA	NA	TGCAGTGCTAGAGATCGTCGAGGCACCAGTATCCGTGAAGCTTTCTTT	CSARDRRGTSIREAFF
TRBV29-1	TRBJ2-1	TRBD2	few	TGCAGCGTTGAAGATGGGGAAAGGGGCGGGAGGCAGCAGTTCTTC	CSVEDGERGGRQQFF
TRBV12-3/TRBV12-4	TRBJ2-5	TRBD1	few	TGTGCCTTCCCAGGGGACAGGGGTGGAGAGACCCAGTACTTC	CAFPGDRGGETQYF
TRBV6-4	TRBJ2-2	NA	once	TGTGCCAGCGGCTTTGGGCGTCACGGGGAGCTGTTTTTT	CASGFGRHGELFF
TRBV10-3	TRBJ2-1	NA	few	TGTGCCATCAGTGAGGCGAGGTGGGATGAGCAGTTCTTC	CAISEARWDEQFF
TRBV29-1	TRBJ2-7	TRBD2	few	TGCAGCGTTGAAGGTTGGACTAGCGGATCCTACGAGCAGTACTTC	CSVEGWTSGSYEQYF
TRBV7-9	TRBJ2-1	NA	few	TGTGCCAGCAGCCGTAGGGATGAGCAGTTCTTC	CASSRRDEQFF
TRBV21-1	TRBJ2-7	NA	many	TGTGCCAGCAGCGCTAGGGACAGAAACTCCTACGAGCAGTACTTC	CASSARDRNSYEQYF